This TCR beta chain was observed in a study of cytomegalovirus exposure and HLA in healthy donors. General study results and limits: Immune exposure data for these donors was limited to CMV serostatus.

Note on this clone: No antigen is known for it.

Donors had nominal health at sampling but likely had unrecorded immune exposures. 13 Jbeta primers and 60 Vbeta primers were used for the PCR. Sequencing used immunoSEQ multiplex PCR; TCRdb keeps in-frame clones, though not all of them. The sample contains around 67,000 clones, approximately 78% of which appear only once. The clonotype comes from a man younger than 35 in good health and CMV-seropositive. The sequenced material came from PBMCs.

As DNA, the CDR3 is TGTGCCAGCAGCTTACAGGGGATCAATAGCAATCAGCCCCAGCATTTT. This gives the protein CASSLQGINSNQPQHF. J is TRBJ1-5 and V is TRBV7-8; weak D call: TRBD1 (6 bases). The V and J ends lost 2 bases and 0 bases respectively, with 11 bases between them. Germline CDR1 reads SGHVS; CDR2 reads FQNEAQ. CDR3 size: 16 residues.